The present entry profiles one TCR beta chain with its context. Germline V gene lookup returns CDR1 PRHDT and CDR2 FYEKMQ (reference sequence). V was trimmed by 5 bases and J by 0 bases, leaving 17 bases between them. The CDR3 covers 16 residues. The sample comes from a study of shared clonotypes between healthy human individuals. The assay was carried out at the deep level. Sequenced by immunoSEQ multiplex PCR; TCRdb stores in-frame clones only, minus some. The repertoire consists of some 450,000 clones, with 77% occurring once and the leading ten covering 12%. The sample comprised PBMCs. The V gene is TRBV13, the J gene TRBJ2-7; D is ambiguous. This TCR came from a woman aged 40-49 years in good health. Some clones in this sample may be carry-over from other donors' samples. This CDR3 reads CASSLRSYPPSYEQYF. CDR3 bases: TGTGCCAGCAGCCTTAGAAGCTACCCCCCCTCCTACGAGCAGTACTTC.